The sample holds a few counts of the clone carrying this T cell receptor (beta chain). Antigen unknown. With the Oncomine TCR Beta short-read assay, DNA from cultured CD4+ T cells was sequenced. TCRdb re-called the PCR reads with MiXCR, one entry per CDR3 protein. The sample has approximately 18,000 distinct CDR3 sequences, about 50% seen once. Time point described: late sampling 161 to 241 days after vaccination in three convalescent patients. Treatment in this sample: approximately nine-day PBMC culture with coronavirus spike peptide pools or control peptides (ViraFEST assay). This specimen belongs to a study of vaccination and CD4 T cells after COVID-19. For the study at large: Two mRNA vaccine doses were given, either BNT162b2 or mRNA-1273. Overlapping peptides of the spike proteins of SARS-CoV-2, HCoV-NL63, HCoV-OC43 and HCoV-229E were used for cell stimulation. The post-vaccine samples came a median 72 days after dose two (range 14 to 241). Study findings and constraints: From a median of roughly 21 to 40, SARS-CoV-2-reactive clonotypes increased, though not significantly.

Trimming at V came to 5 bases and at J to 3 bases, leaving 13 bases not matched to a gene. The CDR3 extends over 17 amino acids. CDR1 is MNHEY and CDR2 is SMNVEV in the germline V gene (reference sequence). The sequence came from a human donor who had recovered from COVID-19. The chain couples TRBV27 to TRBJ2-3; TRBD2 matches 8 bases. Sequencing was performed on CD4+ T cells from blood, cultured in vitro, taken about 7 months after SARS-CoV-2 vaccination. In DNA form, the CDR3 reads TGTGCCAGCAGTACGGGAGCTCGTGGCGGGGGGACAGATACGCAGTATTTT. Its protein product is CASSTGARGGGTDTQYF.